What follows is one T cell receptor beta chain and its context. The ends were cut back, 3 bases at V and 6 bases at J, with 7 bases in the middle. Per the germline V gene, CDR1 is KGHSH and CDR2 is LQKENI. The CDR3 covers 12 residues. The sample originates from a study of blood T cell repertoires in COVID-19. The overall study: Cohort 3 recovered donors had two negative PCRs, clearance, or symptom resolution.

Produced via immunoSEQ multiplex PCR; TCRdb's table is partial and in-frame only. The table shows over 200,000 clones, with around 85% occurring only once. Participant-given clinical history determined each cohort assignment. Sequenced input: PBMCs or T cells enriched from blood (not recorded which). This chain connects TRBV18 to TRBJ2-3; D is perhaps TRBD2 (6 bases). This receptor was obtained from a woman aged 45-65 years in a cohort exposed to, infected with or recovered from COVID-19 (not recorded which). CDR3 nucleotides: TGTGCCAGCTCACCGGAGGGGGATACGCAGTATTTT. This gives the protein CASSPEGDTQYF.